Below, 20 T cell receptor beta chains from the same sample are listed, as sequenced in a study of cytomegalovirus exposure and HLA in healthy donors. Primers included in the PCR were 60 Vbeta and 13 Jbeta primers. Sequenced by immunoSEQ multiplex PCR; TCRdb stores in-frame clones only, minus some. The sample lists about 94,000 clones, 60% to 80% occurring once. Sequenced material: PBMCs. All receptors derive from a woman between 40 and 50 years old in good health and CMV-seronegative.

This clone was picked up one time. The CDR3 nucleotides read TGCGCCAGCAGCCAGGAAACAGGGGGTTCCTTGAACTATGGCTACACCTTC. Amino acids: CASSQETGGSLNYGYTF. The chain recombines TRBV4-3 with TRBJ1-2, with 8 bases matching TRBD1. Germline lookup yields CDR1 LGHNA and CDR2 YSLEER. The CDR3 runs 17 residues. Trimming cost V 3 bases and J 2 bases; bases outside gene matches: 11.

The gene calls are TRBV2 and TRBJ1-6, with 9 bases aligning to TRBD1. The CDR3 sequence is 15 residues long. The V gene's germline CDR1 is SNHLY and CDR2 FYNNEI. The ends lost 4 bases at V and 8 bases at J; junction bases unmatched: 6. This chain's CDR3 is CASSGSTGGYSPLHF. CDR3 DNA sequence: TGTGCCAGCAGTGGGTCGACAGGGGGGTATTCACCCCTCCACTTT.

The chain employs TRBV2 and TRBJ2-7; D is undetermined. Germline values: CDR1 SNHLY, CDR2 FYNNEI. Trimming removed 2 bases at V and 9 bases at J, with 8 bases between. This CDR3 has 11 residues. CDR3 sequence: CASSERGLQYF. The CDR3 DNA is TGTGCCAGCAGTGAAAGAGGATTGCAGTACTTC.

The CDR3, as DNA: TGTGCCAGCAGCCGGACTAGCGGGGGGGCTTTCAATGAGCAGTTCTTC. As protein: CASSRTSGGAFNEQFF. The J gene is TRBJ2-1, the V gene TRBV4-2; 15 bases map to TRBD2. The germline gives CDR1 LGHNA, CDR2 YNFKEQ. The CDR3 is 16 amino acids. Unmatched junction bases numbered 4, after V lost 4 bases and J lost 6 bases.

The CDR3 spells CAWYLRDRGNNEQFF. The CDR3 nucleotides are TGTGCCTGGTATCTCCGGGACAGGGGGAACAATGAGCAGTTCTTC. The chain has TRBV30 and TRBJ2-1, with TRBD1 identical over 11 bases. Germline-derived CDR1 and CDR2 are GTSNPN and SVGIG (reference sequence). J was trimmed by 5 bases and V by 5 bases; bases with no gene match: 8. The CDR3 contains 15 residues.

The chain couples TRBV7-9 to TRBJ2-1, with TRBD2 as a possible D gene (7 bases). V was clipped by 1 base and J by 7 bases, with 11 bases between them. CDR1 and CDR2 from the germline V gene are SEHNR and FQNEAQ (reference sequence). The CDR3 totals 14 residues. The CDR3 region is CASSLVRGRNEQFF. In nucleotides, the CDR3 is TGTGCCAGCAGCTTAGTGCGGGGGCGGAATGAGCAGTTCTTC. Together with reference TRBV7-9 and TRBJ2-1, the CDR3 gives the full variable domain: DTGVSQNPRHKITKRGQNVTFRCDPISEHNRLYWYRQTLGQGPEFLTYFQNEAQLEKSRLLSDRFSAERPKGSFSTLEIQRTEQGDSAMYLCASSLVRGRNEQFFGPGTRLTVL.

The rearrangement uses TRBV25-1 and TRBJ1-2; no clear D. The V and J ends lost 4 bases and 5 bases respectively, with 11 bases between them. The CDR3 runs 13 residues. Germline assignment: CDR1 MGHDK and CDR2 SYGVNS. Written as DNA, the CDR3 is TGTGCCAGCAGTGCGGACTCTCAATATGGCTACACCTTC. Translating it yields CASSADSQYGYTF.

This chain uses TRBV27 with TRBJ1-6; TRBD1 is a possible D gene (6 bases). CDR1 is MNHEY, CDR2 SMNVEV, per germline (reference sequence). The V and J ends lost 1 base and 0 bases respectively, with 25 bases between them. CDR3 length equals 22 residues. As DNA, the CDR3 is TGTGCCAGCAGTTTATACTATCAGGGGAACAGGCCTCGTCGCTCCTATAATTCACCCCTCCACTTT. This gives the protein CASSLYYQGNRPRRSYNSPLHF.

This sequence joins TRBV5-6 and TRBJ2-7, with TRBD1 matching 9 bases. V shed 4 bases and J 9 bases; nucleotides not matched to a gene: 11. The germline V gene encodes CDR1 SGHDT and CDR2 YYEEEE. The CDR3 is made up of 14 amino acids. The CDR3 coding sequence is TGTGCCAGCAGCCCGGACAGGGGTTCTCGGGTGCAGTACTTC. This codes for CASSPDRGSRVQYF.

The table lists this clone with a few counts. The chain couples TRBV5-4 to TRBJ1-1; maybe TRBD1 (6 bases). Per germline, CDR1 SGHNT and CDR2 YYREEE (reference sequence). The CDR3 consists of 16 residues. V shed 3 bases and J shed 0 bases, with 15 bases lying between them. In DNA, the CDR3 is TGTGCCAGCAGCTCCTGGGGGCAACGGCTGAACACTGAAGCTTTCTTT. This encodes CASSSWGQRLNTEAFF.

The genes are TRBV25-1 and TRBJ1-2; D is perhaps TRBD1 (6 bases). V dropped 6 bases and J dropped 4 bases, with 9 bases sitting between them. Germline V gene lookup returns CDR1 MGHDK and CDR2 SYGVNS. The CDR3 loop spans 12 amino acids. The CDR3 sequence is CASRTGIYGYTF. CDR3 DNA: TGTGCCAGCAGGACAGGAATCTATGGCTACACCTTC.

A few counts support this clone. The junction departs from germline at one end; a sequencing error may be responsible. The V call is TRBV6-6, the J call TRBJ1-6; 10 bases line up with TRBD1. The germline gives CDR1 MNHNY, CDR2 SVGAGI (reference sequence). The CDR3 loop spans 14 amino acids. CDR3 loop: CASRRDRGNPPLHF. The CDR3 region has the DNA TGTGCCAGCAGAAGGGACAGGGGTAATCCACCCCTCCACTTT.

The chain has TRBV6-1 and TRBJ1-2; 8 bases align to TRBD1. V shed 1 base, J shed 4 bases, and the junction held 5 bases outside the gene matches. The length of the CDR3 is 15 residues. From germline, CDR1 is MNHNS and CDR2 SASEGT. The CDR3 DNA reads TGTGCCAGCAGTGAAGATGTAGGGACAGGCTATGGCTACACCTTC. This gives the protein CASSEDVGTGYGYTF.

This clone was seen more than once but under ten times. DNA for the CDR3: TGCGCCAGCAGCCAAGAGGGGCAGGGAATCGCCGGGGAGCTGTTTTTT. Amino acids: CASSQEGQGIAGELFF. The chain links TRBV4-1 to TRBJ2-2, with D possibly matching TRBD1 (5 bases). Germline V gene lookup returns CDR1 MGHRA and CDR2 YSYEKL. This CDR3 contains 16 residues. Trimming removed 0 bases at V and 6 bases at J, with 14 bases between.

The chain joins TRBV7-9 to TRBJ1-5; D is unresolved. The length of the CDR3 is 15 residues. The germline V gene encodes CDR1 SEHNR and CDR2 FQNEAQ (reference sequence). The V gene lost 1 base and the J gene lost 0 bases, with 7 bases spanning the gap. CDR3 in DNA: TGTGCCAGCAGCTTAGTCGGGGATAGCAATCAGCCCCAGCATTTT. Its protein product is CASSLVGDSNQPQHF.

The rearrangement uses TRBV5-4 and TRBJ2-5, with 11 nucleotides matching TRBD2. Germline V lookup: CDR1 SGHNT, CDR2 YYREEE (reference sequence). CDR3 length: 15 residues. The trim removed 0 bases at V and 7 bases at J, leaving 5 bases unmatched. The CDR3 region is CASSLELAGEGTQYF. The CDR3 bases are TGTGCCAGCAGCTTGGAACTAGCGGGGGAGGGGACCCAGTACTTC.

The rearrangement joins TRBV6-1 to TRBJ1-1; TRBD1 matches 10 bases. The CDR3 runs to 14 residues. Germline assignment: CDR1 MNHNS and CDR2 SASEGT. J gave up 3 bases and V 10 bases, and 8 bases lay outside the gene matches. DNA of the CDR3: TGTGCCACCCGACAGGGGGCGTTAGACACTGAAGCTTTCTTT. Translated, it gives CATRQGALDTEAFF.

V gene TRBV5-4 combines with J gene TRBJ1-5, with D unclear. V dropped 0 bases and J dropped 5 bases, with 6 bases sitting between them. Germline assignment: CDR1 SGHNT and CDR2 YYREEE (reference sequence). This CDR3 region has 13 residues. The chain's CDR3 is CASSLEADQPQHF. CDR3 coding DNA: TGTGCCAGCAGCTTGGAAGCGGATCAGCCCCAGCATTTT.

The gene calls are TRBV7-2 and TRBJ1-1; D remains ambiguous. The CDR3 has 10 residues. Trimming pared 11 bases from V and 1 base from J, leaving 5 bases between. CDR1 is SGHTA and CDR2 is FQGNSA in the germline V gene. CDR3 in amino acids: CASQNTEAFF. Here the CDR3 DNA reads TGTGCCTCCCAGAACACTGAAGCTTTCTTT. Using reference TRBV7-2 and TRBJ1-1 for the parts outside the CDR3, the full variable domain is GAGVSQSPSNKVTEKGKDVELRCDPISGHTALYWYRQSLGQGLEFLIYFQGNSAPDKSGLPSDRFSAERTGGSVSTLTIQRTQQEDSAVYLCASQNTEAFFGQGTRLTVV.

This clone was picked up a small number of times. The V call is TRBV18, the J call TRBJ2-1; 7 bases fit TRBD2. After removal of 3 bases from V and 10 bases from J, the junction contained 6 bases not matched to a gene. The CDR3 is 13 residues long. Germline CDR1 reads KGHSH; CDR2 reads LQKENI. CDR3 sequence reads: CASSPGGELEQFF. The DNA of the CDR3 is TGTGCCAGCTCACCGGGGGGGGAACTCGAGCAGTTCTTC.